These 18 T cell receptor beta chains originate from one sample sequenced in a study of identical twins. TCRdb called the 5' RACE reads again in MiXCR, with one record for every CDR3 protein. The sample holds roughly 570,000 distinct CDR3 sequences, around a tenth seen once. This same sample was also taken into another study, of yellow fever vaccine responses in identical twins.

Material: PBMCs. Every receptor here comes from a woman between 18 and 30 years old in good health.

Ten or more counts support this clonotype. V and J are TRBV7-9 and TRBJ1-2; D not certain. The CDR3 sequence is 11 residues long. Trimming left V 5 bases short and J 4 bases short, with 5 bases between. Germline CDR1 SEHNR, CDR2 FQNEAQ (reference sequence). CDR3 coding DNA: TGTGCCAGCAGCCCCGCCTATGGCTACACCTTC. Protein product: CASSPAYGYTF.

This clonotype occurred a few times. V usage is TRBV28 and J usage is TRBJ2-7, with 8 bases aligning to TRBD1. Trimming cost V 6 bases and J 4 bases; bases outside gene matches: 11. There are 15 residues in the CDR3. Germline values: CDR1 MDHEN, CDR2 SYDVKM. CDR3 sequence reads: CASSRRTGPSYEQYF. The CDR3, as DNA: TGTGCCAGCAGCCGAAGGACAGGGCCTTCTTACGAGCAGTACTTC.

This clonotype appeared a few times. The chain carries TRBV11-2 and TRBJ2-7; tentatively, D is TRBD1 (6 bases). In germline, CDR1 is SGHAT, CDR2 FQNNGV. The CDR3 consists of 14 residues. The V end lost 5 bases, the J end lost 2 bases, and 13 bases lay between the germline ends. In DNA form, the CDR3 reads TGTGCCAGCAGCCACAGCCAGGGGACCTACGAGCAGTACTTC. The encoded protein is CASSHSQGTYEQYF.

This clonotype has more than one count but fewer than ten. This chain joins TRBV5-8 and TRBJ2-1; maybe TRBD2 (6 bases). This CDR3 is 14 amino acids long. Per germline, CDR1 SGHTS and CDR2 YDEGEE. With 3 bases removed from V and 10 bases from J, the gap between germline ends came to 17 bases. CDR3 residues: CASSSGSGSFEQFF. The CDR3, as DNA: TGTGCCAGCAGCTCAGGGAGCGGGTCCTTCGAGCAGTTCTTC.

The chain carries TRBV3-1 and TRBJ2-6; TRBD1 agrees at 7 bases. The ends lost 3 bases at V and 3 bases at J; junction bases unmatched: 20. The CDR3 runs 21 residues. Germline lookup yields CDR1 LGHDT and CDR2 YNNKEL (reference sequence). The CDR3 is CASSQGRQGAFPWIGANVLTF. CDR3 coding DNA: TGTGCCAGCAGCCAGGGTAGACAGGGCGCGTTTCCCTGGATTGGGGCCAACGTCCTGACTTTC.

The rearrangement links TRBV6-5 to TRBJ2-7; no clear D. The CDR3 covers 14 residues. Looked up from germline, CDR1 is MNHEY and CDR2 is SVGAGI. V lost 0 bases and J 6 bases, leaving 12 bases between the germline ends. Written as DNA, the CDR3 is TGTGCCAGCAGTTACTCGTCAAGGGTGGGCGAGCAGTACTTC. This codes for CASSYSSRVGEQYF.

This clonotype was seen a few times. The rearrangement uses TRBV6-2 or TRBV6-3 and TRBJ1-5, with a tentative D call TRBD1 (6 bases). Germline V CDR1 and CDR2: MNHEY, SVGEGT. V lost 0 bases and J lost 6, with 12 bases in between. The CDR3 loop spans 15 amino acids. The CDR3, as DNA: TGTGCCAGCAGTTACTCGGGGGCAGCAACTCAGCCCCAGCATTTT. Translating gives CASSYSGAATQPQHF.

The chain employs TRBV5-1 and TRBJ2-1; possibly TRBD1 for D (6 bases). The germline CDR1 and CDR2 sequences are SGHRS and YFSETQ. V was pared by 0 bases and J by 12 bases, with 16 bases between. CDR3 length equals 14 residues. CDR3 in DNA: TGCGCCAGCAGCTTGGCCTTTCCGGAACAGGGGCAGTTCTTC. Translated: CASSLAFPEQGQFF.

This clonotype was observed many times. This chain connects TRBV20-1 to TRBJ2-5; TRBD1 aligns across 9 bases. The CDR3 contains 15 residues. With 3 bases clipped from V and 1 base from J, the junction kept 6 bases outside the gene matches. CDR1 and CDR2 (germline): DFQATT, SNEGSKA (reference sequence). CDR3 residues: CSARGQGNSQETQYF. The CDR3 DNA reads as TGCAGTGCTAGGGGACAGGGAAACTCCCAAGAGACCCAGTACTTC.

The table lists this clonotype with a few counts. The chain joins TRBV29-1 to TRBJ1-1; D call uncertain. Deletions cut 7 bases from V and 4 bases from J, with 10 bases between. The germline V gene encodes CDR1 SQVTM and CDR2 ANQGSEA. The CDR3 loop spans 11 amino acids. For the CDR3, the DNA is TGCAGCGAGACTTCCACCACTGAAGCTTTCTTT. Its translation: CSETSTTEAFF.

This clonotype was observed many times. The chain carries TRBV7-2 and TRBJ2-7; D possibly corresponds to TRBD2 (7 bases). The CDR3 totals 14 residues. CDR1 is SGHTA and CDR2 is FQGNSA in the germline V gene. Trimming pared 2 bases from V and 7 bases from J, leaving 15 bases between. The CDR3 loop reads CASSLWGGAGEQYF. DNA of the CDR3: TGTGCCAGCAGCTTATGGGGGGGGGCCGGGGAGCAGTACTTC.

CDR3 sequence (DNA): TGTGCCAGCAGCTTGACGGGGGCCGGTACGCAGTATTTT. Translating it yields CASSLTGAGTQYF. This chain joins TRBV5-5 and TRBJ2-3; D tentatively reads TRBD1 or TRBD2 (6 bases each). CDR1 is SGHKS and CDR2 is YYEKEE in the germline V gene (reference sequence). The CDR3 has 13 amino acids. V lost 1 base, J lost 8 bases, and 11 bases lay in between.

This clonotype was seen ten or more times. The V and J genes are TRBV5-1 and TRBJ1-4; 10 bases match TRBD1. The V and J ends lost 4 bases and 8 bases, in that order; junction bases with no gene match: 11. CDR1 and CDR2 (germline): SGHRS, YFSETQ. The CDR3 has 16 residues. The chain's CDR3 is CASSRTVTGGEEKLFF. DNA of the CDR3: TGCGCCAGCAGCCGAACAGTGACAGGGGGCGAGGAAAAACTGTTTTTT.

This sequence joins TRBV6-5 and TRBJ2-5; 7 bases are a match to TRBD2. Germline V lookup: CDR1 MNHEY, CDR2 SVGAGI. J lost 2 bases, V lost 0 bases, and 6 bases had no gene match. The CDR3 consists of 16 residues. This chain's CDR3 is CASSYSSSGRQETQYF. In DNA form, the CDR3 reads TGTGCCAGCAGTTACTCGTCTAGCGGTAGGCAAGAGACCCAGTACTTC.

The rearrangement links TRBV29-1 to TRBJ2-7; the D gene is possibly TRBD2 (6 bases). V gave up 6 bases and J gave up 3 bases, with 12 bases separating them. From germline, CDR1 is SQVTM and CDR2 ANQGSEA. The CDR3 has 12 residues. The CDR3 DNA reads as TGCAGCGTGGTACCCGGGGGCTACGAGCAGTACTTC. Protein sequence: CSVVPGGYEQYF.

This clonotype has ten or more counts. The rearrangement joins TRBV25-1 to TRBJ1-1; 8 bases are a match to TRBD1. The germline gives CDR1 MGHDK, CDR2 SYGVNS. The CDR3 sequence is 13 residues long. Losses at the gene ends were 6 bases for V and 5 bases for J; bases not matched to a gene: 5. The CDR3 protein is CASSFRGRTEAFF. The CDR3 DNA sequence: TGTGCCAGCAGCTTCAGGGGGCGGACTGAAGCTTTCTTT.

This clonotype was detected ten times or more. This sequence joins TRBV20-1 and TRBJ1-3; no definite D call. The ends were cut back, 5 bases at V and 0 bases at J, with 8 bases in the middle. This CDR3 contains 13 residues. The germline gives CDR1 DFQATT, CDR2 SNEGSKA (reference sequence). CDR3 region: CSAAALSGNTIYF. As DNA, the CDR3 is TGCAGTGCTGCGGCGCTCTCTGGAAACACCATATATTTT.

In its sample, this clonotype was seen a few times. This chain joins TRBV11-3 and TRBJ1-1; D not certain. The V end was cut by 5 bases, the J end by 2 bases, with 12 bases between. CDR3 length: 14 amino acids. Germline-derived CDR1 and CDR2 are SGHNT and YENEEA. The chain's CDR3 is CASSPSGTNTEAFF. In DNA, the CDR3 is TGTGCCAGCAGCCCCTCGGGAACCAACACTGAAGCTTTCTTT.